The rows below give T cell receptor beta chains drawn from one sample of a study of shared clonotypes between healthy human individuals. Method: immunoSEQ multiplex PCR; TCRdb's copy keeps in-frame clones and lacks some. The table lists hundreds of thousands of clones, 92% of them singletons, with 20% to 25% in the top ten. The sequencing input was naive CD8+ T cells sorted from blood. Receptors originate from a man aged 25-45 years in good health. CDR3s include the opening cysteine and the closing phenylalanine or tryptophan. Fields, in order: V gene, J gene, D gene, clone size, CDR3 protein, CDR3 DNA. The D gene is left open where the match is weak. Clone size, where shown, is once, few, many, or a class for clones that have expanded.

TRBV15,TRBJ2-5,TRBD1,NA,CATSNSDREETQYF,TGTGCCACCAGCAATTCGGACAGGGAAGAGACCCAGTACTTC
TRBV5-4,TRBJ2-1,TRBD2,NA,CASSLRASGLNEQFF,TGTGCCAGCAGCTTGAGGGCTAGCGGATTAAATGAGCAGTTCTTC
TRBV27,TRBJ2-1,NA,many,CASSLGGHNEQFF,TGTGCCAGCAGTCTGGGGGGGCACAATGAGCAGTTCTTC
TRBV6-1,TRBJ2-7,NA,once,CASIPGRWWNYEQYF,TGTGCCAGCATCCCGGGGCGATGGTGGAACTACGAGCAGTACTTC
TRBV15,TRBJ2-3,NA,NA,CATAGPGRTDTQYF,TGTGCCACAGCAGGTCCGGGCCGCACAGATACGCAGTATTTT
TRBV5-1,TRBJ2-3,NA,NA,CASSPEHTDTQYF,TGCGCCAGCAGCCCAGAACACACAGATACGCAGTATTTT
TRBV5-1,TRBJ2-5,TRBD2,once,CASSVLPSGREETQYF,TGCGCCAGCAGTGTACTCCCTAGCGGGAGGGAAGAGACCCAGTACTTC
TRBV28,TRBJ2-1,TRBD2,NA,CASSSRTSGTYNEQFF,TGTGCCAGCAGTTCGCGGACTAGCGGAACTTACAATGAGCAGTTCTTC
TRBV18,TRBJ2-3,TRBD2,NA,CASSPEAGGPKDTQYF,TGTGCCAGCTCACCAGAGGCGGGAGGGCCGAAAGATACGCAGTATTTT
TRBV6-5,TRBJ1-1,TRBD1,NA,CASSYLGDSVNTEAFF,TGTGCCAGCAGTTACCTTGGGGACAGTGTGAACACTGAAGCTTTCTTT
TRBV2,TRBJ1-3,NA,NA,CASSDKRNTIYF,TGTGCCAGCAGTGACAAGAGAAACACCATATATTTT